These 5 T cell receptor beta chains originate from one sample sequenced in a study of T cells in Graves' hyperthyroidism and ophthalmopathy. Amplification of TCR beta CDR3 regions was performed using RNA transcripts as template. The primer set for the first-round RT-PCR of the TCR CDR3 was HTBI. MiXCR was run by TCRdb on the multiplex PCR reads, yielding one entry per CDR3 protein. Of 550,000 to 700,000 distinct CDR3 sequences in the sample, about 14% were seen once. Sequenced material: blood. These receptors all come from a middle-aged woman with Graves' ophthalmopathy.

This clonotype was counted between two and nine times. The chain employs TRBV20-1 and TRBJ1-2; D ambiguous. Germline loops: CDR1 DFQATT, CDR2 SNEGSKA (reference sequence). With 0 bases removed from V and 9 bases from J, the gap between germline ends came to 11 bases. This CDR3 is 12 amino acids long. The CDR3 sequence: CSARESDHSYTF. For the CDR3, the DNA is TGCAGTGCTAGAGAATCGGACCATAGCTACACCTTC.

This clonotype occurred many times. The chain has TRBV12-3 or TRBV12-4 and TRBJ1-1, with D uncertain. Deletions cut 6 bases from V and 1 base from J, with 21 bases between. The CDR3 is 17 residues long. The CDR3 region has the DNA TGTGCCAGCAGCCGTACGCCCCTAGGGAGTGGGAACACTGAAGCTTTCTTT. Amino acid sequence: CASSRTPLGSGNTEAFF.

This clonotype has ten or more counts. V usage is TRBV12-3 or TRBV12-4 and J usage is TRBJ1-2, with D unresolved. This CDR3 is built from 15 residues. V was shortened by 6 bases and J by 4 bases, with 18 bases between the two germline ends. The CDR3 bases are TGTGCCAGCAGCCCAGGCTTCCGGGCTGGCTATGGCTACACCTTC. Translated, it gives CASSPGFRAGYGYTF.

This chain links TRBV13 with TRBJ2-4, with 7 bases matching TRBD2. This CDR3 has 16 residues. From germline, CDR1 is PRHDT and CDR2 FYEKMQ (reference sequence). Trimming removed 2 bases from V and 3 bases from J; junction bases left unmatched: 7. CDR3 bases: TGTGCCAGCAGCTTAATGCGGGAGTCGGACAAAAACATTCAGTACTTC. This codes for CASSLMRESDKNIQYF.

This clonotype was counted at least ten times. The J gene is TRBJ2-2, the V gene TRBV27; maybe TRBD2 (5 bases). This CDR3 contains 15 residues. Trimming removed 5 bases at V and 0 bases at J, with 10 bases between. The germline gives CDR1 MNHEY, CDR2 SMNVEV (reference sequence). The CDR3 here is CASSGGRSNTGELFF. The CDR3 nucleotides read TGTGCCAGCAGTGGAGGCCGCTCGAACACCGGGGAGCTGTTTTTT.